The 16 T cell receptor beta chains listed next were all sequenced from one sample in a study of T cell repertoires in ileal Crohn's disease. Sequencing was performed with immunoSEQ multiplex PCR; in TCRdb, only in-frame clones are kept and a portion is missing. Altogether some 28,000 clones are present, about three quarters being singletons, with the ten largest covering roughly 5.7%. The sequencing sample was made of ileal tissue. These receptors originate from an adult with Crohn's disease.

This rearrangement joins TRBV6-5 to TRBJ2-5; 7 bases map to TRBD1. This CDR3 comprises 13 residues. CDR1 is MNHEY and CDR2 is SVGAGI in the germline V gene. The trim removed 6 bases at V and 5 bases at J, leaving 6 bases unmatched. CDR3 region: CASSYRGRETQYF. CDR3 DNA: TGTGCCAGCAGCTACAGGGGCCGGGAGACCCAGTACTTC.

This clone was seen more than once but under ten times. V usage is TRBV18 and J usage is TRBJ2-3; possible D gene TRBD1, 5 bases. There are 16 residues in the CDR3. The germline V gene has CDR1 KGHSH and CDR2 LQKENI. Trimming left V 5 bases short and J 4 bases short, with 19 bases between. The CDR3 coding sequence is TGTGCCAGCTCAGCACTTGGGGCAGGCGGCGCAGATACGCAGTATTTT. It translates to CASSALGAGGADTQYF.

The chain couples TRBV23-1 to TRBJ1-5, with 7 positions matching TRBD1. TRBV23-1 is noted as an ORF with a role that remains uncertain. The ends lost 5 bases at V and 0 bases at J; junction bases unmatched: 13. This CDR3 spans 18 amino acids. The CDR3: CASSLSRDSKNSNQPQHF. Written as DNA, the CDR3 is TGCGCCAGCAGTTTATCTCGGGACAGCAAAAATAGCAATCAGCCCCAGCATTTT.

The chain recombines TRBV5-1 with TRBJ1-1; D gene ambiguous. The germline V gene has CDR1 SGHRS and CDR2 YFSETQ. V was pared by 5 bases and J by 2 bases, with 10 bases between. This CDR3 spans 13 amino acids. CDR3 DNA: TGCGCCAGCAGTGCAGGCGTAAACACTGAAGCTTTCTTT. The encoded protein is CASSAGVNTEAFF.

A note on this clone: Other DNA variants within this sample encode the same CDR3. The chain uses TRBV7-9 and TRBJ2-3; 7 bases map to TRBD2. The V gene end was trimmed by 4 bases and the J gene end by 6 bases; junction bases not matched to a gene: 1. The CDR3 runs to 12 residues. Per the germline V gene, CDR1 is SEHNR and CDR2 is FQNEAQ (reference sequence). This CDR3 reads CASSSLADTQYF. The CDR3, as DNA: TGTGCCAGCAGCTCACTAGCGGATACGCAGTATTTT.

The chain uses TRBV7-2 and TRBJ2-3; TRBD2 matches at 7 bases. J gave up 0 bases and V 5 bases, and 5 bases lay outside the gene matches. CDR1 and CDR2 from the germline V gene are SGHTA and FQGNSA. The CDR3 is 15 residues long. CDR3 sequence: CASSRDYISTDTQYF. The DNA for the CDR3 is TGTGCCAGCAGCCGGGACTATATTAGCACAGATACGCAGTATTTT. Full variable domain (remainder filled in from reference TRBV7-2 and TRBJ2-3): GAGVSQSPSNKVTEKGKDVELRCDPISGHTALYWYRQSLGQGLEFLIYFQGNSAPDKSGLPSDRFSAERTGGSVSTLTIQRTQQEDSAVYLCASSRDYISTDTQYFGPGTRLTVL.

The genes are TRBV10-3 and TRBJ1-2; 8 positions match TRBD1. CDR1 is ENHRY, CDR2 SYGVKD, per germline. CDR3 size: 15 residues. The trim removed 10 bases at V and 4 bases at J, leaving 14 bases unmatched. CDR3 sequence reads: CASNPGGIGLYGYTF. The CDR3 coding sequence is TGTGCCAGCAATCCAGGGGGCATCGGTCTCTATGGCTACACCTTC.

This clone came up once. The chain carries TRBV21-1 and TRBJ2-2; TRBD2 reflects the table's D call only, with no check against the DNA. TRBV21-1 is flagged as a pseudogene. CDR3 length equals 18 residues. The CDR3 nucleotides are TGTGCCAGCCAGTTCGGACTAGCGGGACCCCGGGGGACCGGGGAGCTGTTTTTT. Protein sequence: CASQFGLAGPRGTGELFF.

The V gene is TRBV7-9, the J gene TRBJ2-1; no reliable D call. This CDR3 contains 14 residues. Germline V gene data show CDR1 as SEHNR and CDR2 as FQNEAQ (reference sequence). Trimming stripped 1 base from V and 0 bases from J, with 4 bases between. CDR3 sequence (DNA): TGTGCCAGCAGCTTAGATCGCTCCTACAATGAGCAGTTCTTC. Its protein is CASSLDRSYNEQFF. Together with reference TRBV7-9 and TRBJ2-1, the CDR3 gives the full variable domain: DTGVSQNPRHKITKRGQNVTFRCDPISEHNRLYWYRQTLGQGPEFLTYFQNEAQLEKSRLLSDRFSAERPKGSFSTLEIQRTEQGDSAMYLCASSLDRSYNEQFFGPGTRLTVL.

Here the CDR3 reads CASSTRGQGMSSYEQYF. For the CDR3, the DNA is TGTGCCAGTAGCACAAGAGGACAGGGCATGAGCTCCTACGAGCAGTACTTC. V gene TRBV19 combines with J gene TRBJ2-7, with TRBD1 identical over 8 bases. The CDR3 is 17 residues long. Looked up from germline, CDR1 is LNHDA and CDR2 is SQIVND (reference sequence). V lost 6 bases and J lost 0; bases outside the gene matches: 13.

The rearrangement joins TRBV11-2 to TRBJ1-1; 7 nucleotides align to TRBD1. The CDR3 runs 16 residues. Germline loops: CDR1 SGHAT, CDR2 FQNNGV. V lost 5 bases to trimming and J lost 1 base; unmatched junction nucleotides: 10. CDR3 protein: CASSRLTGTANTEAFF. In DNA, the CDR3 is TGTGCCAGCAGCCGCCTGACCGGGACAGCGAACACTGAAGCTTTCTTT.

The V and J genes are TRBV6-5 and TRBJ1-6; 7 nucleotides match TRBD1. Looked up from germline, CDR1 is MNHEY and CDR2 is SVGAGI. This CDR3 is 14 amino acids long. V gave up 2 bases and J gave up 6 bases; unmatched junction bases: 1. The CDR3 DNA is TGTGCCAGCAGTTACGGGGACAGTAATTCACCCCTCCACTTT. Encoded protein: CASSYGDSNSPLHF.

V is TRBV9 and J is TRBJ2-7; 7 bases are shared with TRBD2. The ends lost 0 bases at V and 5 bases at J; junction bases unmatched: 8. The CDR3 covers 15 residues. Germline CDR1 reads SGDLS; CDR2 reads YYNGEE. For the CDR3, the DNA is TGTGCCAGCAGCGTAGGGGCGGCGGGGGAACACGAGCAGTACTTC. Translating it yields CASSVGAAGEHEQYF. Looking up the rest from reference TRBV9 and TRBJ2-7 gives the full variable domain: DSGVTQTPKHLITATGQRVTLRCSPRSGDLSVYWYQQSLDQGLQFLIQYYNGEERAKGNILERFSAQQFPDLHSELNLSSLELGDSALYFCASSVGAAGEHEQYFGPGTRLTVT.

This chain joins TRBV4-3 and TRBJ2-7; D might be TRBD1 (5 bases). From germline, CDR1 is LGHNA and CDR2 YSLEER. V lost 0 bases, J lost 3 bases, and 15 bases lay in between. This CDR3 region has 16 residues. CDR3 sequence (DNA): TGCGCCAGCAGCCAAGATTATGACGGACAAAGCTACGAGCAGTACTTC. Protein product: CASSQDYDGQSYEQYF.

In DNA form, the CDR3 reads TGTGCCAGCTCACTGACCGGGACAGGGTCCTACGAGCAGTACTTC. Protein: CASSLTGTGSYEQYF. The chain combines TRBV18 with TRBJ2-5, with 9 bases matching TRBD1. The J call may be mistaken, given a closer DNA end match to TRBJ2-7. This CDR3 is 15 amino acids long. Germline-derived CDR1 and CDR2 are KGHSH and LQKENI.

This chain connects TRBV19 to TRBJ1-1; TRBD1 matches at 10 bases. The CDR3 contains 15 residues. Germline trimming cut 6 bases from V and 11 bases from J; bases unmatched to any gene: 15. The germline CDR1 and CDR2 sequences are LNHDA and SQIVND (reference sequence). CDR3 residues: CASSLSRQGAQRAFF. The CDR3 nucleotides are TGTGCCAGTAGCCTATCGAGACAGGGGGCGCAGCGCGCTTTCTTT.